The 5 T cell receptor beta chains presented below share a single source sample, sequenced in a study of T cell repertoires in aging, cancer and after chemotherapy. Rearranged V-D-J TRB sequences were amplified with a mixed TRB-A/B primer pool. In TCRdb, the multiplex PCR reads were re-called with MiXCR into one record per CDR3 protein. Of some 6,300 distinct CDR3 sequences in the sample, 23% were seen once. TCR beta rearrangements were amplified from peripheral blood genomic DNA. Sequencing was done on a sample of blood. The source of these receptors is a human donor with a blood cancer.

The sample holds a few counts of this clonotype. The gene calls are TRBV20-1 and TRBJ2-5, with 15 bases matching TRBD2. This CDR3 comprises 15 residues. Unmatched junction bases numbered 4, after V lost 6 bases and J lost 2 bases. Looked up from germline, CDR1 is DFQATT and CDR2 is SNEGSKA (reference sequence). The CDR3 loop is CSAGGLAGGQETQYF. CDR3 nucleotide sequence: TGCAGTGCGGGGGGACTAGCGGGAGGACAAGAGACCCAGTACTTC.

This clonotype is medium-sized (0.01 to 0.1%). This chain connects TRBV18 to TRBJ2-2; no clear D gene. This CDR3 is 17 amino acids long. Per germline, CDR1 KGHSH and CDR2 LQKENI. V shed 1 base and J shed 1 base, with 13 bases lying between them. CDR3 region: CASSPLSLLGNTGELFF. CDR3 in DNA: TGTGCCAGCTCACCACTGTCCCTCTTGGGGAACACCGGGGAGCTGTTTTTT. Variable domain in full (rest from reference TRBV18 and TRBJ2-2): NAGVMQNPRHLVRRRGQEARLRCSPMKGHSHVYWYRQLPEEGLKFMVYLQKENIIDESGMPKERFSAEFPKEGPSILRIQQVVRGDSAAYFCASSPLSLLGNTGELFFGEGSRLTVL.

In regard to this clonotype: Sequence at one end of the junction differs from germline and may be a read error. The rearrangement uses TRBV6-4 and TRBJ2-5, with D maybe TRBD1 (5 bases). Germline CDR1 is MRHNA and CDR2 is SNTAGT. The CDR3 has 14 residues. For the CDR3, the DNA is TGCGCCAGCAGTGAGTCTGGGGCAGAAGGAGCCCAGTACTTC. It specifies CASSESGAEGAQYF.

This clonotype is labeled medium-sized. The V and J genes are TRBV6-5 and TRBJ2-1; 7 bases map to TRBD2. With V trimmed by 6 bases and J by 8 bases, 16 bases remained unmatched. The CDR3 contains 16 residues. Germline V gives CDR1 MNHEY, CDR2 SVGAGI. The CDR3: CASSLPRLAGLHEQFF. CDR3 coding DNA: TGTGCCAGCAGCCTCCCTCGACTAGCAGGGTTACATGAGCAGTTCTTC.

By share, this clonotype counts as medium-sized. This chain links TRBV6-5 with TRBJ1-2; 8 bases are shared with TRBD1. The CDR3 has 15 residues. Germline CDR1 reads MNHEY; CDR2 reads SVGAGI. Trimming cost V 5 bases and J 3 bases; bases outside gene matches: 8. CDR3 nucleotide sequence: TGTGCCAGCAGTGGCGAGCTACAGGGGGACTATGGCTACACCTTC. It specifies CASSGELQGDYGYTF.